Shown below are 15 T cell receptor beta chains from a single sample sequenced in a study of blood T cells in healthy people across ages. With a J-beta primer mix and a sample-barcoded 5' primer, a second PCR ran about 7 to 12 cycles. TCRdb called the 5' RACE reads again in MiXCR, with one record for every CDR3 protein. This table has 1.5 million to 1.9 million distinct CDR3 sequences, approximately 43% appearing once. The sequenced material came from blood. These receptors came from a woman younger than 35 in good health.

The V and J genes are TRBV7-2 and TRBJ2-3, with 14 bases fitting TRBD2. The ends lost 5 bases at V and 6 bases at J; junction bases unmatched: 7. CDR3 length: 16 amino acids. Germline CDR1 and CDR2: SGHTA and FQGNSA. The CDR3 region is CASSPRLAGGIDTQYF. The CDR3 DNA reads as TGTGCCAGCAGCCCCAGACTAGCGGGAGGGATTGATACGCAGTATTTT.

The V call is TRBV7-9, the J call TRBJ1-1; 7 bases line up with TRBD1. The ends lost 8 bases at V and 5 bases at J; junction bases unmatched: 8. CDR3 length equals 13 residues. Germline V gene sequence: CDR1 SEHNR, CDR2 FQNEAQ (reference sequence). This CDR3 reads CASASQGGTEAFF. For the CDR3, the DNA is TGTGCCAGCGCCTCTCAGGGGGGAACTGAAGCTTTCTTT.

The genes are TRBV25-1 and TRBJ2-3; 15 nucleotides match TRBD2. This CDR3 contains 21 residues. V lost 5 bases to trimming and J lost 0 bases; unmatched junction nucleotides: 15. Germline CDR1 is MGHDK and CDR2 is SYGVNS. The CDR3 loop reads CASSHSGTSGGRTYSTDTQYF. The CDR3 bases are TGTGCCAGCAGTCACTCTGGGACTAGCGGGGGGCGGACGTATAGCACAGATACGCAGTATTTT.

As to this clonotype: The junction and the germline gene differ at one end; a read error may be behind it. The rearrangement joins TRBV7-2 to TRBJ2-1; 9 bases map to TRBD2. The CDR3 runs to 16 residues. Germline loops: CDR1 SGHTA, CDR2 FQGNSA. The CDR3 region has the DNA TGTGCCAGCAGCTTAATTAGCGGGGGATCCTACGATGAGCAGTTCTTC. Amino acids: CASSLISGGSYDEQFF. The full variable domain, rest sourced from reference TRBV7-2 and TRBJ2-1, is GAGVSQSPSNKVTEKGKDVELRCDPISGHTALYWYRQSLGQGLEFLIYFQGNSAPDKSGLPSDRFSAERTGGSVSTLTIQRTQQEDSAVYLCASSLISGGSYDEQFFGPGTRLTVL.

With respect to this clonotype: A junction boundary mismatches the germline segment, possibly from a read error. The chain joins TRBV7-2 to TRBJ2-7; maybe TRBD2 (5 bases). CDR1 and CDR2 (germline): SGHTA, FQGNSA. The CDR3 runs to 14 residues. In nucleotides, the CDR3 is TGTGCCCGCAGCTTAAGAGGGCCTAGGGACGAGCAGTACTTC. Its protein is CARSLRGPRDEQYF.

This chain links TRBV24-1 with TRBJ2-5, with D perhaps matching TRBD2 (6 bases). The CDR3 is 16 amino acids. Germline-derived CDR1 and CDR2 are KGHDR and SFDVKD. The V and J ends lost 1 base and 4 bases respectively, with 15 bases between them. The CDR3 nucleotides are TGTGCCACCAGTGATTTCGGAGGGCCCTCGTTAGAGACCCAGTACTTC. Protein product: CATSDFGGPSLETQYF.

The genes are TRBV12-3 or TRBV12-4 and TRBJ2-3; TRBD2 aligns across 7 bases. V shed 6 bases and J 2 bases; nucleotides not matched to a gene: 5. This CDR3 region has 14 residues. The CDR3 DNA sequence: TGTGCCAGCAGGGCGGGACTAACCACAGATACGCAGTATTTT. Protein: CASRAGLTTDTQYF.

V gene TRBV6-2 or TRBV6-3 combines with J gene TRBJ2-7; no reliable D call. This CDR3 is 12 amino acids long. The ends were cut back, 6 bases at V and 7 bases at J, with 13 bases in the middle. Germline-derived CDR1 and CDR2 are MNHEY and SVGEGT. Here the CDR3 DNA reads TGTGCCAGCAGGGAATACTTCAATGAGCAGTACTTC. Its translation: CASREYFNEQYF.

The chain employs TRBV14 and TRBJ2-3; 9 bases are a match to TRBD2. Germline trimming cut 0 bases from V and 8 bases from J; bases unmatched to any gene: 9. The CDR3 spans 16 residues. CDR1 and CDR2 (germline): SGHDN, FVKESK. The CDR3 sequence: CASSQEFSGRRVTQYF. CDR3 nucleotides: TGTGCCAGCAGCCAAGAATTTAGCGGGAGAAGAGTTACGCAGTATTTT.

This chain uses TRBV12-3 or TRBV12-4 with TRBJ1-1; perhaps TRBD1 as D (6 bases). Trimming removed 6 bases at V and 4 bases at J, with 15 bases between. CDR3 length equals 14 residues. The CDR3 loop reads CASRTQGFGTEAFF. DNA of the CDR3: TGTGCCAGCAGGACTCAGGGGTTTGGCACTGAAGCTTTCTTT.

This rearrangement joins TRBV20-1 to TRBJ2-1, with D possibly being TRBD2 (6 bases). The V end was cut by 0 bases, the J end by 4 bases, with 13 bases between. Germline-derived CDR1 and CDR2 are DFQATT and SNEGSKA (reference sequence). The CDR3 loop spans 15 amino acids. In nucleotides, the CDR3 is TGCAGTGCTAGAGATCGGGCTAGCGCTTACAATGAGCAGTTCTTC. This translates into CSARDRASAYNEQFF.

The chain combines TRBV20-1 with TRBJ2-2, with TRBD1 identical over 7 bases. Germline CDR1 reads DFQATT; CDR2 reads SNEGSKA (reference sequence). J lost 0 bases, V lost 6 bases, and 10 bases had no gene match. The length of the CDR3 is 16 residues. CDR3 in amino acids: CSALKPGTANTGELFF. CDR3 nucleotide sequence: TGCAGTGCCCTAAAACCCGGGACAGCGAACACCGGGGAGCTGTTTTTT.

This chain connects TRBV20-1 to TRBJ1-4; D is undetermined. The V end lost 1 base, the J end lost 0 bases, and 9 bases lay between the germline ends. Germline assignment: CDR1 DFQATT and CDR2 SNEGSKA (reference sequence). CDR3 length: 15 residues. DNA for the CDR3: TGCAGTGCTAGAGCCAGTACTGCAACTAATGAAAAACTGTTTTTT. This sequence encodes CSARASTATNEKLFF.

The table lists this clonotype with a few counts. The chain couples TRBV20-1 to TRBJ2-7, with 12 bases aligning to TRBD1. Germline-derived CDR1 and CDR2 are DFQATT and SNEGSKA (reference sequence). V gave up 3 bases and J gave up 6 bases; unmatched junction bases: 3. This CDR3 contains 13 residues. The CDR3 spells CSASGTGGSEQYF. The DNA of the CDR3 is TGCAGTGCTAGTGGGACAGGGGGCTCCGAGCAGTACTTC.

The V call is TRBV6-2 or TRBV6-3, the J call TRBJ2-7, with TRBD1 matching over 10 bases. The J call may be mistaken, given a closer DNA end match to TRBJ2-5. The CDR3 sequence is 15 residues long. CDR1 MNHEY and CDR2 SVGEGT come from the germline V gene. CDR3 sequence (DNA): TGTGCCAGCAGCCTCGGGACAGGGGTTTTGGAGACCCAGTACTTC. Translating gives CASSLGTGVLETQYF.